This T cell receptor beta chain appears in the sequencing data of a study of cytomegalovirus exposure and HLA in healthy donors (dated by TCRdb to 2016 to 2017). Background for the entire study: An earlier analysis of 587 of the donors reported approximately 260 Gb of sequence data and 117 million unique TCR beta sequences obtained from about 170 million T cells. An early release that covered roughly 600 HLA-typed donors contained approximately 300 gigabases of sequencing data and 80 million or so unique TCR sequences. Among the roughly 400 genotyped donors, more than 70% belonged to the genetic ancestry cluster associated with self-reported Caucasian donors. The study aimed to test whether cataloging public T cell receptors could reveal signatures of past pathogen exposure. The study profiled the T cell repertoires of fewer than 850 subjects by immunosequencing and related them to cytomegalovirus serostatus. A separate validation cohort of 100 to 150 different subjects was used in addition to the roughly 620-subject first cohort. The study combined high-throughput TCR immunosequencing, statistical association of individual TCRs with disease status, and machine learning to predict cytomegalovirus infection status. A later analysis re-examined previously published TCR beta repertoires from roughly 720 donors and added high-resolution HLA genotyping to investigate patterns of TCR occurrence. In the later analysis, no new phenotypic data were used to find candidate immune exposures; instead, reliance was placed on TCR beta sequences and their occurrence across donors. In an earlier analysis of 550 to 700 of the donors, high-throughput TCR beta sequencing was used to judge whether each TCR beta V gene segment behaved as functional or pseudogenic. Donor age, sex, ethnicity and CMV serostatus were collected together with the repertoire data. Genome-wide SNP genotypes for about 65% of the 666 donors were used in a later genetic analysis, which treated that subset as a discovery cohort. All discovery cohort repertoires had been generated on a single sequencing platform. HLA typing covered class I and class II loci at four-digit resolution. The number of typed donors differed by locus: about 620-640 for A, B, C, DRB1 and DQB1; roughly 510 for DQA1; 600 to 610 for DPA1; and 400 to 480 for DPB1. Five DR-DQ haplotypes were treated as single units for association and clustering because of strong linkage in the cohort. Among under 450 genotyped donors of the cohort, an average of around 240,000 unique TCR beta nucleotide sequences were sequenced per donor, around 20% of them non-productive. Study-level results and caveats: Several of the top co-occurrence clusters appeared to be linked to parvovirus B19, influenza, CMV and Epstein-Barr virus, according to a later analysis. In a later analysis, the rate of TCR association differed among HLA loci, with DRB1 alleles having the most associated TCRs and HLA-C alleles having the fewest. V-gene and J-gene trimming of TCR beta chains was associated with a missense DCLRE1C variant in a later genetic analysis, and the association was replicated in an independent cohort. While some public TCRs were present in many individuals, most TCR sequences turned up only very rarely across donors. In this cohort, only TCR beta chains were sequenced, and detectable features were limited by the absence of alpha or paired-chain data. Correlated functional status among segregating V segments might reflect linkage disequilibrium, but an unknown experimental factor could not be ruled out. At a false discovery rate of 0.05, a later analysis linked some 18,000 TCR beta sequences to specific HLA alleles. Compared with the roughly 670-donor mean, donors in an Asian-associated ancestry cluster had fewer N-insertions in productive TCRs, according to a later genetic analysis. In vitro tests confirmed that a few of the cytomegalovirus-associated TCR beta chains recognize cytomegalovirus antigens. According to the authors, the approach could potentially be generalized to other disease states and immunological phenotypes. The study gave a list of 150 to 200 TCR beta chains associated with cytomegalovirus. The classifier was reported to diagnose cytomegalovirus status with high specificity and sensitivity in both the original and validation cohorts. About 17 rarely observed V segments, including chromosome 9 orphons, were excluded from the earlier analysis of just under 600 of the donors because counts were too low. Some IMGT-functional V segments, including TRBV6-2 and TRBV6-3, could not be distinguished by the 87-base-pair reads and were therefore excluded. Broadly in line with IMGT annotations, most TCR beta V segments showed up in productive rearrangements about 87% or about 30% of the time in an earlier analysis of under 700 of the donors. The only immune exposure information available for the cohort was CMV serostatus. The sequencing pipeline was judged likely to have produced a cluster of highly shared sequence variants as a technical artifact. Strong co-occurrence of HLA alleles, especially DR and DQ, made assigning TCR associations to individual alleles difficult. Most CMV-associated TCR beta chains appeared to be HLA-restricted in a later analysis, and the HLA associations seemed to be driven largely by CMV exposure. Presence/absence analyses assumed roughly uniform sequencing depth across donors, an assumption that may not hold. A further reported finding was that TCR beta sequences accurately predicted the HLA-A and HLA-B alleles for most subjects in the first cohort. A later analysis found that HLA-associated TCR beta chains were more clonally expanded and had lower generation probabilities than equally common non-associated chains. HLA typing was unavailable for some donors at each locus, so association tests used only the typed subset.

The CDR3 starts with the cysteine, ends with the phenylalanine, and has 15 residues. Kept here is only the CDR3 DNA, which spans 45 bases and is read in frame from base 1. The germline ends are 17 bases apart after V is trimmed by 7 bases and J by 4 bases. Per the germline V gene, SGHVS is the CDR1 and FNYEAQ is the CDR2. As to this clone: Its antigen is not yet known.

Library preparation employed the immunoSEQ multiplex PCR assay. For the multiplex PCR, a mixture combining 60 forward primers for TCR Vbeta segments and 13 reverse primers for TCR Jbeta segments was used. The CDR3 region of rearranged TCR beta genes was amplified from genomic DNA with a multiplex PCR assay. On the Illumina HiSeq System, the amplified TCR beta libraries were sequenced as 87-base-pair reads. Processing in the source paper ran as follows. A later analysis tallied 70 million to 100 million unique TCR beta chains across the 550 to 850 repertoires, and some 10 million of those chains were shared by two or more donors. A nearest-neighbor algorithm error-corrected the raw reads and collapsed the reads into unique sequences, merging closely related sequences to remove PCR and sequencing errors. To assign V, D and J gene segments, CDR3 sequences were aligned to IMGT reference sequences. For a sequence to be retained, a match of at least six nucleotides was required to both a V gene segment and a J gene segment. A rearrangement was called productive if the CDR3 had no stop codons and remained in frame with V and J, and every other rearrangement was called non-productive. Following IMGT convention, CDR3 was defined as the stretch from the second conserved V-encoded cysteine up to the conserved J-encoded phenylalanine. Sequences without an unambiguous match to a single V gene segment were excluded from the earlier analysis of a few hundred of the donors. In an earlier analysis of some 590 of the donors, V segments were called functional above 56.7% productive rearrangements and were called segregating when the between-donor standard deviation exceeded 5%. A statistical classification framework was built for diagnosing cytomegalovirus status from the catalog of TCR beta chain sequences. A later analysis assigned V and J genes by comparing TCR nucleotide sequences with IMGT/GENE-DB human TR gene sequences. In a later analysis, CDR3 sequences and most-parsimonious VDJ recombination scenarios were assigned using the TCRdist pipeline. A later analysis defined each TCR beta chain by its CDR3 amino acid sequence plus V-gene family, and excluded reads lacking a unique V-gene family. In a later analysis, 450 to 600 highly shared, low-generation-probability nucleotide sequences were removed to address suspected cross-contamination and a sequencing artifact. A later analysis calculated a clonal expansion index for each public chain from normalized within-repertoire ranks of inferred template counts. In a later analysis, generation probabilities were computed with a VDJ recombination model fitted to out-of-frame rearrangements, and the resulting probabilities were checked against IGoR. In a later analysis, TCR-TCR, TCR-HLA and TCR-CMV co-occurrence was scored with hypergeometric tests, and a repertoire-size bias correction was applied to TCR pairs. In a later analysis, false discovery rates were estimated by permuting HLA or CMV assignments 20 times. A later analysis grouped co-occurring TCRs with DBSCAN, adding TCRdist sequence similarity when clustering within HLA-allele-positive subsets. Co-occurrence clustering excluded repertoires with fewer than 30,000 or more than 120,000 public chains, plus five with anomalous nucleotide sharing. TCRdb took this table from immuneACCESS and kept in-frame rearrangements with V and J called. Such tables lack part of the clones; where checked against another copy, unresolved V genes explain under half of the gap, and the rest is unexplained. V and J calls and clone size are those listed in that table; D and trimming were worked out from the DNA. The sample table records some 200,000 clones. Around 1.1% of the sample goes to the ten largest clones.

The cohort comprised several hundred healthy bone marrow donors. Cohort members were all nominally healthy when sampled, although unrecorded immune exposures were likely present. The donor tested CMV seropositive and was one of the 289 seropositive cohort members. Each donor provided a peripheral blood sample, and peripheral blood mononuclear cells were used for TCR beta sequencing. Genomic DNA was extracted from the blood cell samples with the Qiagen DNeasy Blood Extraction Kit. Sequences were obtained from PBMCs. The rearrangement combines TRBV7-6 with TRBJ1-3; the best D guess is TRBD1, with 5 bases matching. This sequence was found in a girl aged 2 to 9 in good health and CMV-seropositive. The CDR3 protein sequence reads: CASTERSGVGNTIYF. The DNA sequence is given as TGTGCCAGCACCGAACGGTCGGGGGTCGGAAACACCATATATTTT. Full variable domain (CDR3 extended with the reference TRBV7-6 and TRBJ1-3 proteins): GAGVSQSPRYKVTKRGQDVALRCDPISGHVSLYWYRQALGQGPEFLTYFNYEAQQDKSGLPNDRFSAERPEGSISTLTIQRTEQRDSAMYRCASTERSGVGNTIYFGEGSWLTVV.